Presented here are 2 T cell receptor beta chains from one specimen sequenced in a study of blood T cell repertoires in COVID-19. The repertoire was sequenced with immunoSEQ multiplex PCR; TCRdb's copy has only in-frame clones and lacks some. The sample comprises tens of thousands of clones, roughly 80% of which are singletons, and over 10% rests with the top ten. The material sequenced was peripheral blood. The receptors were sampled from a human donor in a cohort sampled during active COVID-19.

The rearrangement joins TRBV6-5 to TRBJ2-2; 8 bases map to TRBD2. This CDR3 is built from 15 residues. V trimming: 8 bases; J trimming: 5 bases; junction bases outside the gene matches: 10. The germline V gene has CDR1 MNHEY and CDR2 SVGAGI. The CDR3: CASGTGGGLTGELFF. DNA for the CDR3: TGTGCCAGCGGGACGGGCGGGGGGCTAACCGGGGAGCTGTTTTTT.

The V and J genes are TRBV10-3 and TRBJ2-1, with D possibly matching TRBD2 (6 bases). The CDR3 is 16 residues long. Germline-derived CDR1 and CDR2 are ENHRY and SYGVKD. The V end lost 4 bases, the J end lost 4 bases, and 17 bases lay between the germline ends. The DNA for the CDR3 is TGTGCCATCAGTGCCCCCCCTAGCGACACTTACAATGAGCAGTTCTTC. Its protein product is CAISAPPSDTYNEQFF.